The source of this T cell receptor (beta chain) is a study of blood T cell repertoires in COVID-19. Study as a whole: Acute and convalescent COVID-19 samples came from the United States, Italy and Spain. The cDNA or gDNA used as material had been derived from T cells, B-cell-depleted T cells, or PBMCs.

This CDR3 contains 15 residues. CDR1 and CDR2 (germline): KGHSH, LQKENI. The V and J ends lost 3 bases and 2 bases respectively, with 11 bases between them. In the source study's methods: Estimated nucleated cell counts came from reference gene primer amplification. Here immunoSEQ multiplex PCR was the method, and the copy in TCRdb shows in-frame clones only, minus some. V and J calls plus clone size are reproduced from that table; the DNA served to infer D and trimming. This sample has almost 250,000 clones, with about 89% found just once. The source of this sequence is a woman in her sixties or seventies who had recovered from COVID-19. Sample: peripheral blood. The rearrangement uses TRBV18 and TRBJ1-5; D is possibly TRBD1 (5 bases). The CDR3 reads CASSPGRAGNQPQHF. For the CDR3, the DNA is TGTGCCAGCTCACCGGGCAGGGCGGGCAATCAGCCCCAGCATTTT.